This T cell receptor beta chain was retrieved from a study of beta chain features in type 1 diabetes. The CDR3 covers 14 residues. V was clipped by 4 bases and J by 4 bases, with 11 bases between them. Per germline, CDR1 SGHRS and CDR2 YFSETQ. Concerning this clone: Its cognate antigen is unknown.

Expressed TCRB transcripts were sequenced after all isolated RNA was converted to cDNA. Data came from immunoSEQ multiplex PCR; TCRdb stores just in-frame clones and leaves some out. Here the sample spans approximately 160,000 clones, around 10% being singletons. Whole-study results and caveats: High TCR expression in some cells could lead to their over-representation in cDNA sequencing. Patients with Type 1 diabetes showed moderately but significantly shorter TCRB CDR3s in all four CD4+ subsets.

The V call is TRBV5-1, the J call TRBJ1-4; tentatively, D is TRBD1 (6 bases). Sequencing was done on a sample of central memory CD4+ T cells from blood. This receptor was taken from a man aged 25 to 40 with type 1 diabetes. CDR3 in amino acids: CASSEDSRNEKLFF. For the CDR3, the DNA is TGCGCCAGCAGCGAGGACAGCCGTAATGAAAAACTGTTTTTT.